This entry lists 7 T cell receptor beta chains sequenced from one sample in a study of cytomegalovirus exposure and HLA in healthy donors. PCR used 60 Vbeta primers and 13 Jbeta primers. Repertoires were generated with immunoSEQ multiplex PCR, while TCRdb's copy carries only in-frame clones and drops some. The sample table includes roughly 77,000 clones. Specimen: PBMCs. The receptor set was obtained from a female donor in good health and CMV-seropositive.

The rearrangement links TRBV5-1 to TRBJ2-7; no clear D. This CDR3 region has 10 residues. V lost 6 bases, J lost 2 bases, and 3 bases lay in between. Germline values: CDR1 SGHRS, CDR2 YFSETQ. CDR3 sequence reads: CASTAYEQYF. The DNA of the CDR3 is TGCGCCAGCACCGCCTACGAGCAGTACTTC.

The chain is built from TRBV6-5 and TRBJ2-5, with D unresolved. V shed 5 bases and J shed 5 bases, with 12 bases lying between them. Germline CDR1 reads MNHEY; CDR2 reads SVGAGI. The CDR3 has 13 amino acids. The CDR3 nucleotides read TGTGCCAGCAGTCAGTCCAGATTTGAGACCCAGTACTTC. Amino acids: CASSQSRFETQYF.

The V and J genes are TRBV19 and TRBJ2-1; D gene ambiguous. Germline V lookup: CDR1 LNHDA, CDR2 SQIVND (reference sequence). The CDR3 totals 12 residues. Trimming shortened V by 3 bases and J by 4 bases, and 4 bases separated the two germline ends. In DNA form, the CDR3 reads TGTGCCAGTAGTATCCAGTACAATGAGCAGTTCTTC. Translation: CASSIQYNEQFF.

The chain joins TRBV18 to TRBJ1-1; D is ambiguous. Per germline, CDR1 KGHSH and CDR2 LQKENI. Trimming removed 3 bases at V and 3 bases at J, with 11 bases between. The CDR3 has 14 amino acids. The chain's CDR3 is CASSPLRGDTEAFF. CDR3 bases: TGTGCCAGCTCACCTCTTCGGGGTGACACTGAAGCTTTCTTT.

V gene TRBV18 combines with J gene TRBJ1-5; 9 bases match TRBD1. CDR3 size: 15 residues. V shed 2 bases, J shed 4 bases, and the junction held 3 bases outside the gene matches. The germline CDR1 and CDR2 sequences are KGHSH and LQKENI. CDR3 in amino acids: CASSPRQGVNQPQHF. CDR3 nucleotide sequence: TGTGCCAGCTCACCAAGACAGGGGGTTAATCAGCCCCAGCATTTT.

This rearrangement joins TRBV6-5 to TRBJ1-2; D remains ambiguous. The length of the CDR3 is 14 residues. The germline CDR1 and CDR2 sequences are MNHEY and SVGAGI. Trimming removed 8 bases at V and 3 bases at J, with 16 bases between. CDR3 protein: CASGGSRPDYGYTF. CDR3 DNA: TGTGCCAGCGGCGGCTCCCGCCCGGACTATGGCTACACCTTC.

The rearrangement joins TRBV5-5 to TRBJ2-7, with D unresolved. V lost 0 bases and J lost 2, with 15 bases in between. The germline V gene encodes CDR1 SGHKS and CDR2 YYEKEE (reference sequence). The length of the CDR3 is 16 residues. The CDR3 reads CASSLVSRISTYEQYF. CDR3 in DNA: TGTGCCAGCAGCTTGGTATCGCGTATTTCGACCTACGAGCAGTACTTC.